These 8 T cell receptor beta chains originate from one sample sequenced in a study of Graves' ophthalmopathy and Graves' hyperthyroidism. The study amplified TCR beta CDR3 regions using RNA transcripts. HTBI-primed first-round RT-PCR preceded second-round multiplex PCR. TCRdb recomputed calls from the multiplex PCR reads with MiXCR, one row per CDR3 protein. The sample lists 300,000 to 400,000 distinct CDR3 sequences; about a sixth were seen once. Material for sequencing was peripheral blood. The origin of the receptors is an adult man with Graves' ophthalmopathy.

This clonotype was seen many times. The chain carries TRBV10-3 and TRBJ2-7, with TRBD1 matching over 11 bases. Germline assignment: CDR1 ENHRY and CDR2 SYGVKD. The CDR3 length is 18 residues. The V segment lost 3 bases and the J segment 4 bases; nucleotides outside the gene matches: 14. The CDR3 loop is CAISDPGQGALYGYEQYF. CDR3 coding DNA: TGTGCCATCAGTGATCCCGGACAGGGGGCCCTGTATGGGTACGAGCAGTACTTC.

V and J are TRBV5-1 and TRBJ2-5; TRBD1 is a possible D gene (6 bases). The CDR3 sequence is 15 residues long. The germline gives CDR1 SGHRS, CDR2 YFSETQ. Trimming cost V 3 bases and J 5 bases, with 17 bases left between them. CDR3 in amino acids: CASSWEQGSGETQYF. The CDR3 bases are TGCGCCAGCAGCTGGGAACAGGGATCCGGGGAGACCCAGTACTTC.

This clonotype was seen ten or more times. This chain joins TRBV19 and TRBJ1-1, with a weak D call TRBD1 (5 bases). CDR3 length equals 14 residues. The V gene lost 7 bases and the J gene lost 8 bases, with 20 bases spanning the gap. Germline assignment: CDR1 LNHDA and CDR2 SQIVND (reference sequence). CDR3 region: CASTLRGGRGEAFF. The CDR3 DNA reads as TGTGCCAGTACCCTTCGGGGCGGGAGAGGAGAAGCTTTCTTT.

The sample holds many counts of this clonotype. The chain combines TRBV5-1 with TRBJ1-2; 9 bases are shared with TRBD1. The CDR3 runs to 13 residues. J was trimmed by 8 bases and V by 6 bases; bases with no gene match: 8. Germline V gives CDR1 SGHRS, CDR2 YFSETQ. CDR3 nucleotides: TGCGCCAGCACCCCCGGGACAGGGAGCGGCTACACCTTC. Amino acid sequence: CASTPGTGSGYTF. Full variable domain (remainder filled in from reference TRBV5-1 and TRBJ1-2): KAGVTQTPRYLIKTRGQQVTLSCSPISGHRSVSWYQQTPGQGLQFLFEYFSETQRNKGNFPGRFSGRQFSNSRSEMNVSTLELGDSALYLCASTPGTGSGYTFGSGTRLTVV.

There are many counts of this clonotype. The CDR3 region has the DNA TGTGCCAGCAGTCAAGAGGGTTCCGGGGAGCTGTTTTTT. Residues: CASSQEGSGELFF. This chain joins TRBV2 and TRBJ2-2; tentatively, D is TRBD2 (5 bases). The CDR3 has 13 amino acids. Trimming removed 5 bases from V and 6 bases from J, with 10 bases in between. Germline CDR1 SNHLY, CDR2 FYNNEI.

This clonotype was counted ten times or more. The CDR3 region is CASSFIGQGKETQYF. The CDR3 nucleotides read TGTGCCAGCAGTTTTATAGGACAGGGAAAAGAGACCCAGTACTTC. This chain connects TRBV28 to TRBJ2-5; 8 bases match TRBD1. With V trimmed by 3 bases and J by 3 bases, 6 bases remained unmatched. Looked up from germline, CDR1 is MDHEN and CDR2 is SYDVKM. This CDR3 has 15 residues. The full variable domain, in which reference TRBV28 and TRBJ2-5 provide the parts outside the CDR3, is DVKVTQSSRYLVKRTGEKVFLECVQDMDHENMFWYRQDPGLGLRLIYFSYDVKMKEKGDIPEGYSVSREKKERFSLILESASTNQTSMYLCASSFIGQGKETQYFGPGTRLLVL.

This clonotype was counted ten times or more. The chain joins TRBV25-1 to TRBJ1-2; the D is unclear. This CDR3 is built from 15 residues. Germline V gene sequence: CDR1 MGHDK, CDR2 SYGVNS. V dropped 6 bases and J dropped 2 bases, with 16 bases sitting between them. The CDR3 region has the DNA TGTGCCAGCAGGGAAACGGGAGGGCTAAACTATGGCTACACCTTC. This sequence encodes CASRETGGLNYGYTF.

This clonotype was seen repeatedly, ten times or more. This chain's CDR3 is CASSETGTRNQPQHF. CDR3 sequence (DNA): TGTGCCAGCAGTGAGACCGGGACACGGAACCAGCCCCAGCATTTT. The chain joins TRBV6-1 to TRBJ1-5; possibly TRBD1 for D (6 bases). This CDR3 is 15 amino acids long. Trimming left V 3 bases short and J 7 bases short, with 16 bases between. The germline V gene has CDR1 MNHNS and CDR2 SASEGT.